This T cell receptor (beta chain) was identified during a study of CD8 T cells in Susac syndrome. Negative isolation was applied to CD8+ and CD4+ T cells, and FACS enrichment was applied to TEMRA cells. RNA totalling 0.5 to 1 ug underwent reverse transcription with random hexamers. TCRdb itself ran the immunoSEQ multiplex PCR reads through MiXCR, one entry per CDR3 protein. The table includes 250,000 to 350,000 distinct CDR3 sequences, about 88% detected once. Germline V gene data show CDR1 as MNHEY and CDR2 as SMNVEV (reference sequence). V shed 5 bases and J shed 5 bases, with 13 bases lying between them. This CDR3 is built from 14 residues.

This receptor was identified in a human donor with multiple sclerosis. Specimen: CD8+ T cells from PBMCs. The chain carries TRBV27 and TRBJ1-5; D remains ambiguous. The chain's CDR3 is CASSLHFLYQPQHF. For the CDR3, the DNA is TGTGCCAGCAGTCTTCATTTTTTATATCAGCCCCAGCATTTT.